The clone carrying this T cell receptor (beta chain) appeared a single time. Its antigen is unidentified. The data are from a study of cytomegalovirus exposure and HLA in healthy donors. Broader study findings: In vitro data verified three CMV-associated chains as specific for CMV antigens.

The study ran its PCR with 60 Vbeta and 13 Jbeta primers. TCRdb's copy holds only in-frame clones and misses some; the assay was immunoSEQ multiplex PCR. In the table there are about 140,000 clones, 80% of which are singletons. The germline CDR1 and CDR2 sequences are MNHEY and SVGAGI. V was pared by 6 bases and J by 2 bases, with 7 bases of the junction left unmatched. The CDR3 has 15 amino acids. This TCR was recovered from a man aged 35 to 55 in good health and CMV-seropositive. V gene TRBV6-5 combines with J gene TRBJ2-7, with 10 bases identical to TRBD2. The sample taken for sequencing was PBMCs. This chain's CDR3 is CASRLAGYPTYEQYF. For the CDR3, the DNA is TGTGCCAGCAGACTAGCGGGATACCCAACCTACGAGCAGTACTTC.